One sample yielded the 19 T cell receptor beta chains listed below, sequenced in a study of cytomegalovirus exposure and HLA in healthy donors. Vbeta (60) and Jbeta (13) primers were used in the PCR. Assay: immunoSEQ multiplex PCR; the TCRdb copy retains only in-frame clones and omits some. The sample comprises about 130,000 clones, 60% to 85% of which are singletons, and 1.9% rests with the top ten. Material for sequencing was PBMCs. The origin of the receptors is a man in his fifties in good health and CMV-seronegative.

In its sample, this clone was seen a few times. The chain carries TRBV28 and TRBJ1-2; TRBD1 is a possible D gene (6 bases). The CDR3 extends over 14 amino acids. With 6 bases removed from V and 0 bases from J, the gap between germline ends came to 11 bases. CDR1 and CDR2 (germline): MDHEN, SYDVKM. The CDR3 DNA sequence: TGTGCCAGCAGCCAGGGGATAGCTAACTATGGCTACACCTTC. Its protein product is CASSQGIANYGYTF.

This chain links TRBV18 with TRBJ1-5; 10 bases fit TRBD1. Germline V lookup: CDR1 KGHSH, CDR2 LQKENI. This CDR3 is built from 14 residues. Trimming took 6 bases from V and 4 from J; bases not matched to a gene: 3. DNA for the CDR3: TGTGCCAGCTCCCGGGGACAGGGGAATCAGCCCCAGCATTTT. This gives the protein CASSRGQGNQPQHF. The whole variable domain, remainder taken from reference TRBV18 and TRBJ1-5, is NAGVMQNPRHLVRRRGQEARLRCSPMKGHSHVYWYRQLPEEGLKFMVYLQKENIIDESGMPKERFSAEFPKEGPSILRIQQVVRGDSAAYFCASSRGQGNQPQHFGDGTRLSIL.

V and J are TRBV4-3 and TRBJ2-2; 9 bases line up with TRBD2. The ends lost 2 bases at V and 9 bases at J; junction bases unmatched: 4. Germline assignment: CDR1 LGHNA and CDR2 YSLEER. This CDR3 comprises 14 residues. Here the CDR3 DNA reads TGCGCCAGCAGCCAACCGGGACTAGCCCGGGAGCTGTTTTTT. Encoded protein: CASSQPGLARELFF.

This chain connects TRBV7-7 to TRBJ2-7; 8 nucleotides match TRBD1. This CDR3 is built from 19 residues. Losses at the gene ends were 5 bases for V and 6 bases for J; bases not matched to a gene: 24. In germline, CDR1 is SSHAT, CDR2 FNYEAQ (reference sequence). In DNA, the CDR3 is TGTGCCAGCAGCCCCCTCACCTCGGACAGGGCCGGCGTCTGGGGCGAGCAGTACTTC. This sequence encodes CASSPLTSDRAGVWGEQYF.

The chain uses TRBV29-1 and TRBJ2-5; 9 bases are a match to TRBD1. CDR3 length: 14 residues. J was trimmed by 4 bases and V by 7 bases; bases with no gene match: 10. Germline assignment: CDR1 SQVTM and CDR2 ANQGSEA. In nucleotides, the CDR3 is TGCAGCGCACTGGACAGGGGTAGGGGAGAGACCCAGTACTTC. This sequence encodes CSALDRGRGETQYF.

Here the CDR3 reads CAWSVPGISLAKNIQYF. The CDR3, as DNA: TGTGCCTGGAGTGTACCGGGAATCTCTCTAGCCAAAAACATTCAGTACTTC. V is TRBV30 and J is TRBJ2-4, with D possibly matching TRBD2 (5 bases). The germline V and J ends were trimmed by 0 bases and 0 bases, with 15 bases remaining between them. CDR1 and CDR2 from the germline V gene are GTSNPN and SVGIG (reference sequence). The CDR3 runs 17 residues.

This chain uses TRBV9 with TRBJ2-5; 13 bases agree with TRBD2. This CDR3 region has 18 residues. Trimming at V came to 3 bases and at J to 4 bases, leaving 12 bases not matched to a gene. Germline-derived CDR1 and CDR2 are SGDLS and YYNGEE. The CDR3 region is CASSATGTSGVDVETQYF. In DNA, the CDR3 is TGTGCCAGCAGCGCAACCGGGACTAGCGGGGTTGATGTAGAGACCCAGTACTTC. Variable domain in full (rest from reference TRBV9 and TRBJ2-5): DSGVTQTPKHLITATGQRVTLRCSPRSGDLSVYWYQQSLDQGLQFLIQYYNGEERAKGNILERFSAQQFPDLHSELNLSSLELGDSALYFCASSATGTSGVDVETQYFGPGTRLLVL.

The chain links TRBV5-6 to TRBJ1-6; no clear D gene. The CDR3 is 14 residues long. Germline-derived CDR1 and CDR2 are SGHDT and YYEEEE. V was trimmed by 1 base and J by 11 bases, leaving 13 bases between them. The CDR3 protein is CASSLPADSAPLHF. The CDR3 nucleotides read TGTGCCAGCAGCTTGCCGGCGGACTCAGCACCCCTCCACTTT.

The CDR3 reads CASRREAGFDTEAFF. CDR3 DNA sequence: TGTGCCAGTAGGCGGGAAGCAGGTTTCGACACTGAAGCTTTCTTT. The rearrangement joins TRBV19 to TRBJ1-1, with no clear D. The V and J ends lost 6 bases and 3 bases respectively, with 17 bases between them. Germline V gene data show CDR1 as LNHDA and CDR2 as SQIVND (reference sequence). The CDR3 extends over 15 amino acids.

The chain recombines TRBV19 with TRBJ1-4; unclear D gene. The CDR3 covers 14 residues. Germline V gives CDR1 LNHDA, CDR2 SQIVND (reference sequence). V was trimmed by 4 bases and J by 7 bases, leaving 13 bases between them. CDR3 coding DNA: TGTGCCAGTAGTAACGACTGGGTTGCTGAAAAACTGTTTTTT. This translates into CASSNDWVAEKLFF.

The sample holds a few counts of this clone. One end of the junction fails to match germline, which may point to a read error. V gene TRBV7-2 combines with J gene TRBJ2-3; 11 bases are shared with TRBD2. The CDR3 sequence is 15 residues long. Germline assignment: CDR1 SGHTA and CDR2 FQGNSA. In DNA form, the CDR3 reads TGTGCCAGCAGCTTGCTAGCGGGGGGCACATATACGCAGTATTTT. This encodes CASSLLAGGTYTQYF. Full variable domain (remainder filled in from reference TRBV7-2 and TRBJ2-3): GAGVSQSPSNKVTEKGKDVELRCDPISGHTALYWYRQSLGQGLEFLIYFQGNSAPDKSGLPSDRFSAERTGGSVSTLTIQRTQQEDSAVYLCASSLLAGGTYTQYFGPGTRLTVL.

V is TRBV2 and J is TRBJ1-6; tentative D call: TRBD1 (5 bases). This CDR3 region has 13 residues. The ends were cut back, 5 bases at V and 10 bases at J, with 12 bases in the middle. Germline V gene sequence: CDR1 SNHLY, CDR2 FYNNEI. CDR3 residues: CASSPPGESPLHF. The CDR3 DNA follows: TGTGCCAGCAGTCCCCCGGGGGAGTCACCCCTCCACTTT.

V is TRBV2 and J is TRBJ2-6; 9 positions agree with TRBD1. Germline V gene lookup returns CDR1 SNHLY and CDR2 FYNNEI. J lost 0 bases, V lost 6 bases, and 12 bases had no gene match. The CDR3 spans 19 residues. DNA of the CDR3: TGTGCCAGCAGCGATCGGGGACAGGGCGAGCACTCTGGGGCCAACGTCCTGACTTTC. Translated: CASSDRGQGEHSGANVLTF.

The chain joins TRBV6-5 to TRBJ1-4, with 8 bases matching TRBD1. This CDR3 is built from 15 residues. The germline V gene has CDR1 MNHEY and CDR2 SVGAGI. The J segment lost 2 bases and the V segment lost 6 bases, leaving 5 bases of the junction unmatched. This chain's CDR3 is CASSTQGATNEKLFF. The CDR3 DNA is TGTGCCAGCAGCACCCAGGGGGCGACTAATGAAAAACTGTTTTTT.

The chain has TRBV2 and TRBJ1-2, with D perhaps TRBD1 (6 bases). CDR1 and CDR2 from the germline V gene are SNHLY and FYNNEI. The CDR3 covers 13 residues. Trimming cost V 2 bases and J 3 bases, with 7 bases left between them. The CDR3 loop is CASSEYRDYGYTF. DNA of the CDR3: TGTGCCAGCAGTGAATACAGGGACTATGGCTACACCTTC.

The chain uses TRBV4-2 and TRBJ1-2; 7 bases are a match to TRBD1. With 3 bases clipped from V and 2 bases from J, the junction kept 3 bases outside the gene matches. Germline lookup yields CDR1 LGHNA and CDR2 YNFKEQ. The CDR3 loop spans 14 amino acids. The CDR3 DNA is TGTGCCAGCAGCCAGCAACAGGGGAACTATGGCTACACCTTC. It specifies CASSQQQGNYGYTF.

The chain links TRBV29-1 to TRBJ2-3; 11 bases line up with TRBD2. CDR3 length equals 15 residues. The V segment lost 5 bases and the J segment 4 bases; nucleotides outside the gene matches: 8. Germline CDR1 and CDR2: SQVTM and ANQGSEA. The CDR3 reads CSVRAGTSGSDTQYF. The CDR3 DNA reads TGCAGCGTTCGCGCCGGGACTAGCGGCTCAGATACGCAGTATTTT.

CDR3 coding DNA: TGTGCCAGCAGTGGAGGGTGGACAGTCATCGACTATGGCTACACCTTC. Its protein is CASSGGWTVIDYGYTF. The gene calls are TRBV6-1 and TRBJ1-2, with D perhaps TRBD1 (6 bases). The germline V and J ends were trimmed by 4 bases and 3 bases, with 18 bases remaining between them. Germline values: CDR1 MNHNS, CDR2 SASEGT. The CDR3 has 16 amino acids.

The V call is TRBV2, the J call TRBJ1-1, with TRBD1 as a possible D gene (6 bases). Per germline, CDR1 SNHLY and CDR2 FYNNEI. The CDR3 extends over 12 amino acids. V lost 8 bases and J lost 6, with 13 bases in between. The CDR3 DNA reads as TGTGCCAGCGGAATAGGGGGTGCTGAAGCTTTCTTT. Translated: CASGIGGAEAFF.